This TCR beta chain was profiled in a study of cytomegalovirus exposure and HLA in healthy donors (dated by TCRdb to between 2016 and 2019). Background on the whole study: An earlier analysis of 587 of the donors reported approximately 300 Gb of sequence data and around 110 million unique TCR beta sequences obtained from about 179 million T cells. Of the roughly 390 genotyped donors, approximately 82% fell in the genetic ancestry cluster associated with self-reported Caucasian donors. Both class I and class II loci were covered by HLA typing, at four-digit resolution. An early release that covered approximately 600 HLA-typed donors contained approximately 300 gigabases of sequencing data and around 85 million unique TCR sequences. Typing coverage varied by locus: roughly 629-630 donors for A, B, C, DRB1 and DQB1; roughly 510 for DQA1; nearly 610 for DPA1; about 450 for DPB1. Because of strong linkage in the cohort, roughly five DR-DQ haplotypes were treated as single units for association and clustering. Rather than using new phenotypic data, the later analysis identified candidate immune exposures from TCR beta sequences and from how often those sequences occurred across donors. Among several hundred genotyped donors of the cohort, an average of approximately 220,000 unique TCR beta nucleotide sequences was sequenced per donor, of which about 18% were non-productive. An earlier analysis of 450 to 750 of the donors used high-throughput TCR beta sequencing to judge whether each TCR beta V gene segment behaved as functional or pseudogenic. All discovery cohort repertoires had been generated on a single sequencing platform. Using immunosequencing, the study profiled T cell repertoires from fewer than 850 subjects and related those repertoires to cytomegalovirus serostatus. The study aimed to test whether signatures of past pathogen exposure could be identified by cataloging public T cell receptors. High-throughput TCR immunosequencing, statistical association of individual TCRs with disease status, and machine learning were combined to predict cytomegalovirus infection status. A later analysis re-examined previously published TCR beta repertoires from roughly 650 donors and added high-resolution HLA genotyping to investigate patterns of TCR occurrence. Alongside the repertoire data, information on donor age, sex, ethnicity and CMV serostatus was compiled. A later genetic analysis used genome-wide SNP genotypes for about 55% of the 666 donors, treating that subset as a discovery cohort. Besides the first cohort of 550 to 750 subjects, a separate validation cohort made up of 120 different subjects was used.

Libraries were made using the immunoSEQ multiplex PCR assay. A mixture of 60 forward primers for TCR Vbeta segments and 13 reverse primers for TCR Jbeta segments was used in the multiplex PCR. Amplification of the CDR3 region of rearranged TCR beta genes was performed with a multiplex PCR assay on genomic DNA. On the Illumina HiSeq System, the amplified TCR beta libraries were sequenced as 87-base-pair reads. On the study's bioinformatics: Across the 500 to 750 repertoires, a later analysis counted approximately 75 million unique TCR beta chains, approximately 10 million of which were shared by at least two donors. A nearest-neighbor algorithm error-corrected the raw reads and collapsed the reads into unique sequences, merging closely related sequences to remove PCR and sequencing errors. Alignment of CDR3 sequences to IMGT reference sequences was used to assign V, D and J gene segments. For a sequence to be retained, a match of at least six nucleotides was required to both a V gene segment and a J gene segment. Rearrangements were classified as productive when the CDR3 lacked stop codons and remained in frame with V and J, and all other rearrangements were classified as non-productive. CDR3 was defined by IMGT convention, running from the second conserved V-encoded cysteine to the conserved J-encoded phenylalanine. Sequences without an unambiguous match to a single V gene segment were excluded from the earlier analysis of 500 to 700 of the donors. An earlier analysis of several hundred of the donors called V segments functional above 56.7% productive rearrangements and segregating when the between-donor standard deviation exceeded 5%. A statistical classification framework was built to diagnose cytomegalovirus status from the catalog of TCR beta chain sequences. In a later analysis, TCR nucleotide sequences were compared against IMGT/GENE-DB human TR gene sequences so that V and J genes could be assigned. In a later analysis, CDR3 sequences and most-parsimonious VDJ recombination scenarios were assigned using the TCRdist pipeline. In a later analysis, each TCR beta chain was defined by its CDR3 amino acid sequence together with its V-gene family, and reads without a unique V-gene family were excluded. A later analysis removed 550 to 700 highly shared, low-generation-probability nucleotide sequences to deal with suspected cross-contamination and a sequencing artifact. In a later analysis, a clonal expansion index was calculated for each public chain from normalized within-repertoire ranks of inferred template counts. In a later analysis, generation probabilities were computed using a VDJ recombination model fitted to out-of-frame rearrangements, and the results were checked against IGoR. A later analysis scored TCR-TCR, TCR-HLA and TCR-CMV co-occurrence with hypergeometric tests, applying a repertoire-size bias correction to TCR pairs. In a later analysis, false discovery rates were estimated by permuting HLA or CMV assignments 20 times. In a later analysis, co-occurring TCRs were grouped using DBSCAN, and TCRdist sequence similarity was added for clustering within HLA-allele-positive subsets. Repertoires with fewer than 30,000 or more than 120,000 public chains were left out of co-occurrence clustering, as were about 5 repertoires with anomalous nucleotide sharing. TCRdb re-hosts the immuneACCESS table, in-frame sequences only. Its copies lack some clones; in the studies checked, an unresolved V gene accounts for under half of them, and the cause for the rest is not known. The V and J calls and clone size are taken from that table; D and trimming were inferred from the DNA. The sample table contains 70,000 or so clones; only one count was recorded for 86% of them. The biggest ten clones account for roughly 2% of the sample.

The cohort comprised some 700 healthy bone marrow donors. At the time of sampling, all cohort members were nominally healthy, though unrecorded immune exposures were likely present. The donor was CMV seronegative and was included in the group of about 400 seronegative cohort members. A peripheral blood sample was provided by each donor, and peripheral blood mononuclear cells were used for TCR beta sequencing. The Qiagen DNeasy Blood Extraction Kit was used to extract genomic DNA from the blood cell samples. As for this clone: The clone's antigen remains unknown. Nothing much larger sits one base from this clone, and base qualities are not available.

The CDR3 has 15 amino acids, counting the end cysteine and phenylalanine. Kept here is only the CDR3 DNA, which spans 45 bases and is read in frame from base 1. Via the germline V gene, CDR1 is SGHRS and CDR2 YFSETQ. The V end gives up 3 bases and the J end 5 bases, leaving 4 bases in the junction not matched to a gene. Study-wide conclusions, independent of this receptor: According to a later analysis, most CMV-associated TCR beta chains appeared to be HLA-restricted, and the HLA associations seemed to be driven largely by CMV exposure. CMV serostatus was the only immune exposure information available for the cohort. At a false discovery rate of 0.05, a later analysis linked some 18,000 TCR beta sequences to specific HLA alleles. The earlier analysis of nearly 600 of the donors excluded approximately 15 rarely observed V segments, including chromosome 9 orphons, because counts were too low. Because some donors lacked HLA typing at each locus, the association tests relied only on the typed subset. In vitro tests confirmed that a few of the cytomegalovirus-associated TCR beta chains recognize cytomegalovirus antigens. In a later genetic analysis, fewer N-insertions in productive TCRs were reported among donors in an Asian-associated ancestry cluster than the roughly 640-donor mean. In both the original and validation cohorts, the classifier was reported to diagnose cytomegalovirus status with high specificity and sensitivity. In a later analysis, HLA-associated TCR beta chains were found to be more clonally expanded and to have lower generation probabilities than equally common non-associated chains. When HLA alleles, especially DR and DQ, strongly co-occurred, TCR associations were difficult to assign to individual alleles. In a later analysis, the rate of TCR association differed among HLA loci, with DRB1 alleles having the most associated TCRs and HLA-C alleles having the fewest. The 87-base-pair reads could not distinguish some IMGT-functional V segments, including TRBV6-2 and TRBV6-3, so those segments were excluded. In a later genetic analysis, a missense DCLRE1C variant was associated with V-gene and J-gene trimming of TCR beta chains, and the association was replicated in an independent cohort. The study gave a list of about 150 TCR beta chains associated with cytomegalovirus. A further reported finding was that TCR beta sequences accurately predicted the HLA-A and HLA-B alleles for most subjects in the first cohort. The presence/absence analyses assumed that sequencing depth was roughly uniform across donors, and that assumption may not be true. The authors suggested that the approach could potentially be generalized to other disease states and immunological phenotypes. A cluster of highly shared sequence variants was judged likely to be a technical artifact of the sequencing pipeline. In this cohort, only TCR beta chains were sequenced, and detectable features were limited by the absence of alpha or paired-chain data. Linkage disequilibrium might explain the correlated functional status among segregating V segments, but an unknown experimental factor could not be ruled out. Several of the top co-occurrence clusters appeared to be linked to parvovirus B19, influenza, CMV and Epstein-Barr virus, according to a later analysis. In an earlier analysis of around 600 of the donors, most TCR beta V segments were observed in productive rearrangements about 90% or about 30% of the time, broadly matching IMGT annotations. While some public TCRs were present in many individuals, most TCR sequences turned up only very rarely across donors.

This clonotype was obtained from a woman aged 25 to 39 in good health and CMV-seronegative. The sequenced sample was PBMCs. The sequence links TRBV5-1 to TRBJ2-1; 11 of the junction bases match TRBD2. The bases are TGCGCCAGCAGCTCGGGACTAGCGGACCACAATGAGCAGTTCTTC. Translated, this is CASSSGLADHNEQFF.